The rows below give T cell receptor beta chains drawn from one sample of a study of blood T cells in healthy people across ages. One entry per CDR3 protein, called by TCRdb with MiXCR from the 5' RACE reads. The data hold 1.5 million to 1.8 million distinct CDR3 sequences, with roughly 43% observed a single time. The sequencing input was blood. Every receptor here comes from a woman younger than 35 in good health. Both conserved end residues are part of each CDR3. A D gene is named only where the DNA matches it firmly. Rows may omit the clone size; those that give it use once, few, many or a size class.

D,V,J,size,length,CDR3,DNA
TRBD2,TRBV20-1,TRBJ2-7,few,17,CSAAPPTSALSSYEQYF,TGCAGTGCCGCTCCTCCGACTAGCGCCTTAAGCTCCTACGAGCAGTACTTC
-,TRBV4-3,TRBJ2-7,many,15,CASSQEWGGTYEQYF,TGCGCCAGCAGCCAAGAATGGGGGGGCACCTACGAGCAGTACTTC
-,TRBV5-5,TRBJ1-6,-,14,CASSRRVPDSPLHF,TGTGCCAGCAGCAGAAGGGTGCCTGATTCACCCCTCCACTTT
-,TRBV21-1,TRBJ2-4,-,18,CASSNDLGKQGAKNIQYF,TGTGCCAGCAGCAATGACCTTGGGAAACAGGGAGCCAAAAACATTCAGTACTTC
-,TRBV5-6,TRBJ2-5,-,13,CASSAKGRETQYF,TGTGCCAGCAGCGCAAAGGGGAGGGAGACCCAGTACTTC
-,TRBV7-9,TRBJ2-1,-,13,CASSKSGQETQFF,TGTGCCAGCAGCAAAAGCGGCCAAGAGACCCAGTTCTTC
-,TRBV20-1,TRBJ2-1,few,14,CSAPPAGARNEQFF,TGCAGTGCCCCCCCAGCGGGCGCAAGGAATGAGCAGTTCTTC
TRBD1,TRBV29-1,TRBJ1-2,few,13,CSVPDRGSSGYTF,TGCAGCGTTCCTGACAGGGGATCTAGCGGCTACACCTTC
-,TRBV30,TRBJ1-2,many,13,CAWSVGVSYGYTF,TGTGCCTGGAGTGTAGGGGTTAGCTATGGCTACACCTTC
TRBD1,TRBV12-3/TRBV12-4,TRBJ1-2,few,12,CASNTGAPGYTF,TGTGCCAGCAATACAGGGGCTCCCGGCTACACCTTC
-,TRBV18,TRBJ1-1,once,13,CASSPNGNTEASF,TGTGCCAGCTCACCTAACGGAAACACTGAAGCTTCCTTT
TRBD2,TRBV11-2,TRBJ2-1,-,19,CASSLGWALSGTTYNEQFF,TGTGCCAGCAGCTTAGGTTGGGCCTTAAGCGGGACTACCTACAATGAGCAGTTCTTC
-,TRBV6-2/TRBV6-3,TRBJ1-5,-,15,CASTGAGREYQPQHF,TGTGCCAGCACGGGTGCAGGTAGAGAGTATCAGCCCCAGCATTTT
TRBD2,TRBV7-2,TRBJ2-1,-,17,CASSLSNLAGLYNEQFF,TGTGCCAGCAGCTTATCGAACCTAGCGGGGCTCTACAATGAGCAGTTCTTC
TRBD2,TRBV7-9,TRBJ2-2,-,15,CASSLLAGPTGELFF,TGTGCCAGCAGCTTACTAGCGGGTCCCACCGGGGAGCTGTTTTTT
TRBD2,TRBV10-3,TRBJ2-3,-,16,CAISESSGSYTDTQYF,TGTGCCATCAGTGAATCTAGCGGGAGTTACACAGATACGCAGTATTTT
-,TRBV6-1,TRBJ2-5,-,16,CASSEEVFLSWETQYF,TGTGCCAGCAGTGAAGAGGTATTCTTGTCTTGGGAGACCCAGTACTTC
-,TRBV27,TRBJ1-5,-,15,CASSLNSDPLQPQHF,TGTGCCAGCAGTCTCAACTCGGACCCCCTGCAGCCCCAGCATTTT